The clone carrying this TCR beta chain was seen at least ten times. Its target is not known. This sample was included in a study of beta chain bispecific antibodies for T cell cancers. TCRdb reanalysed the 5' RACE reads using MiXCR and keeps one entry per CDR3 protein. This table has tens of thousands of distinct CDR3 sequences, more than 2% appearing once. CDR1 and CDR2 from the germline V gene are SGHNT and YENEEA. Trimming took 5 bases from V and 0 from J; bases not matched to a gene: 11. The CDR3 is made up of 18 amino acids. Study findings and constraints: The TRBV12-3 share of total TRBV signal fell around 99% after anti-TRBV12 rather than anti-CD19 exposure. In these mixed samples, most targeted TRBV reads derived from the leukemia cell line.

T cells were expanded from blood mononuclear cells for 2 to 3 days with anti-CD3 OKT3 or CD3/CD28 beads. The sequences come from healthy donor T cells cultured with leukemia cells, collected from a culture containing a bispecific antibody targeting TCR Vbeta12. V usage is TRBV11-3 and J usage is TRBJ2-7; 12 positions match TRBD2. The receptor was derived from a human donor in good health. Some clones in this sample may be carry-over from other donors' samples. The CDR3 nucleotides read TGTGCCAGCAGCCAACATTCCGGGACTAGCGGGCGCTCCTACGAGCAGTACTTC. Translation gives CASSQHSGTSGRSYEQYF.